The sample holds one count of the clone carrying this T cell receptor beta chain. Its matching antigen is unknown. The sample belongs to a study of cytomegalovirus exposure and HLA in healthy donors. Study overall: The Caucasian-associated ancestry cluster held around 81% of more than 350 genotyped donors. Study conclusions and caveats: Across donors, presence/absence analyses took sequencing depth to be roughly uniform. One variant, a missense change in DCLRE1C, was linked in a later analysis to TCR beta V- and J-gene trimming.

The PCR contained 60 Vbeta and 13 Jbeta primers. Sequencing was performed with immunoSEQ multiplex PCR; in TCRdb, only in-frame clones are kept and a portion is missing. The sample has more than 140,000 clones, over 60% seen once. V shed 4 bases, J shed 10 bases, and the junction held 4 bases outside the gene matches. Germline CDR1 SGHTA, CDR2 FQGNSA. The CDR3 length is 13 residues. The TCR comes from a male donor in good health and CMV-seronegative. The rearrangement links TRBV7-2 to TRBJ1-4; TRBD1 matches at 9 bases. Specimen: PBMCs. CDR3 bases: TGTGCCAGCAGCTGGGACAGGGAGGGAAAACTGTTTTTT. Amino acids: CASSWDREGKLFF.